The 18 T cell receptor beta chains in this list originate from one sample, sequenced in a study of cytomegalovirus exposure and HLA in healthy donors (dated by TCRdb to about 2017). Receptor libraries were prepared by the immunoSEQ multiplex PCR assay. The multiplex PCR relied on a mix of 60 forward primers for TCR Vbeta segments and 13 reverse primers for TCR Jbeta segments. Entries here come from immuneACCESS through TCRdb and include only in-frame sequences with V and J called. Some clones fail to appear in such tables; in the studies checked, an unresolved V gene covers under half of the shortfall, and the cause of the remainder is unknown. The sample table records approximately 200,000 clones; approximately 84% of these occur just once. The ten largest clones take up 0.26% of the sample. Input material: PBMCs. The receptors stem from a boy younger than 18 in good health and CMV-seronegative.

This clone was found a few times. V and J are TRBV20-1 and TRBJ2-1, with 7 bases lining up with TRBD2. The CDR3 is made up of 10 amino acids. V lost 5 bases, J lost 13 bases, and 5 bases stayed unmatched. The germline CDR1 and CDR2 sequences are DFQATT and SNEGSKA (reference sequence). The CDR3 DNA is TGCAGTGCTGAACCGGGAGGACAGTTCTTC. Translated: CSAEPGGQFF.

Only a few counts were recorded for this clone. This chain joins TRBV7-8 and TRBJ1-3; D not certain. This CDR3 contains 15 residues. Germline V gene lookup returns CDR1 SGHVS and CDR2 FQNEAQ. V lost 6 bases to trimming and J lost 0 bases, with 12 bases between them. Here the CDR3 reads CASSVDTSSGNTIYF. The DNA of the CDR3 is TGTGCCAGCAGTGTCGACACAAGCTCTGGAAACACCATATATTTT.

This clone was found a few times. The chain employs TRBV6-1 and TRBJ1-3; D is perhaps TRBD1 (5 bases). CDR3 length: 15 residues. Deletions cut 1 base from V and 0 bases from J, with 7 bases between. From germline, CDR1 is MNHNS and CDR2 SASEGT. The CDR3: CASSEGGGSGNTIYF. The DNA for the CDR3 is TGTGCCAGCAGTGAAGGGGGGGGCTCTGGAAACACCATATATTTT.

The chain joins TRBV5-1 to TRBJ1-2; 10 nucleotides match TRBD1. Looked up from germline, CDR1 is SGHRS and CDR2 is YFSETQ. The CDR3 contains 16 residues. V lost 3 bases to trimming and J lost 0 bases; unmatched junction nucleotides: 5. CDR3 residues: CASSSGQGTANYGYTF. CDR3 DNA: TGCGCCAGCAGCTCGGGACAGGGGACCGCTAACTATGGCTACACCTTC. Together with reference TRBV5-1 and TRBJ1-2, the CDR3 gives the full variable domain: KAGVTQTPRYLIKTRGQQVTLSCSPISGHRSVSWYQQTPGQGLQFLFEYFSETQRNKGNFPGRFSGRQFSNSRSEMNVSTLELGDSALYLCASSSGQGTANYGYTFGSGTRLTVV.

V is TRBV13 and J is TRBJ1-3; tentatively, D is TRBD1 (6 bases). The CDR3 spans 13 residues. The germline V and J ends were trimmed by 5 bases and 7 bases, with 12 bases remaining between them. Germline V gene lookup returns CDR1 PRHDT and CDR2 FYEKMQ (reference sequence). This chain's CDR3 is CASSHGQPNTIYF. The CDR3 DNA reads as TGTGCCAGCAGCCACGGACAGCCTAACACCATATATTTT.

This clone was seen once. This rearrangement joins TRBV9 to TRBJ2-1, with D perhaps matching TRBD2 (7 bases). The CDR3 length is 18 residues. Germline CDR1 SGDLS, CDR2 YYNGEE. Trimming removed 0 bases at V and 2 bases at J, with 18 bases between. DNA of the CDR3: TGTGCCAGCAGCGTAGGATCTGGGGGGGCCCGCACCTACAATGAGCAGTTCTTC. It is translated as CASSVGSGGARTYNEQFF.

This rearrangement joins TRBV11-1 to TRBJ2-7; 10 bases are shared with TRBD1. This CDR3 region has 14 residues. The ends lost 4 bases at V and 4 bases at J; junction bases unmatched: 4. Germline lookup yields CDR1 SGHAT and CDR2 FQDESV (reference sequence). CDR3 region: CASSSGQGPYEQYF. CDR3 DNA: TGTGCCAGCAGCTCGGGACAGGGGCCATACGAGCAGTACTTC.

This clone was seen once. The genes are TRBV7-2 and TRBJ2-7; 11 bases are a match to TRBD2. The trim removed 10 bases at V and 2 bases at J, leaving 7 bases unmatched. This CDR3 is 14 amino acids long. Germline values: CDR1 SGHTA, CDR2 FQGNSA. The CDR3 sequence is CATLAGGSPYEQYF. CDR3 DNA sequence: TGTGCCACCCTAGCGGGGGGATCCCCCTACGAGCAGTACTTC.

The rearrangement links TRBV30 to TRBJ1-5; 7 positions agree with TRBD1. This CDR3 region has 15 residues. CDR1 is GTSNPN and CDR2 is SVGIG in the germline V gene (reference sequence). V gave up 0 bases and J gave up 1 base; unmatched junction bases: 3. Here the CDR3 reads CAWSVGRGSNQPQHF. DNA of the CDR3: TGTGCCTGGAGTGTAGGCAGGGGGAGCAATCAGCCCCAGCATTTT.

The genes are TRBV5-1 and TRBJ2-2; D perhaps matches TRBD1 (7 bases). This CDR3 is 16 amino acids long. Trimming took off 3 bases at V and 6 bases at J, with 18 bases between the two ends. Germline V CDR1 and CDR2: SGHRS, YFSETQ. The CDR3 sequence is CASSWGPGGTAGELFF. In DNA, the CDR3 is TGCGCCAGCAGCTGGGGTCCAGGGGGGACGGCCGGGGAGCTGTTTTTT.

The chain couples TRBV21-1 to TRBJ1-1; the listed D gene, TRBD1, was not tested against the DNA. TRBV21-1 is listed as a pseudogene. CDR3 length: 18 residues. For the CDR3, the DNA is TGTGCCAGCAGCAATGTGTTAGTGACAGGACAACCGAACACTGAAGCTTTCTTT. Protein product: CASSNVLVTGQPNTEAFF.

The rearrangement links TRBV28 to TRBJ1-2, with TRBD1 as a possible D gene (5 bases). Germline V lookup: CDR1 MDHEN, CDR2 SYDVKM. The CDR3 is made up of 12 amino acids. Trimming took off 8 bases at V and 4 bases at J, with 11 bases between the two ends. This chain's CDR3 is CASCIQVYGYTF. CDR3 nucleotides: TGTGCCAGCTGTATACAGGTCTATGGCTACACCTTC.

As to this clone: Germline and junction disagree at one end, which may indicate a read error. The chain couples TRBV9 to TRBJ2-2, with a possible D match to TRBD2 (5 bases). This CDR3 contains 14 residues. The germline V gene encodes CDR1 SGDLS and CDR2 YYNGEE. DNA for the CDR3: TGTGCCAGCAGCGTATCAGTAGGACCCGGGGAGCCGTTTTTT. Translated, it gives CASSVSVGPGEPFF.

The V gene is TRBV6-5, the J gene TRBJ2-7, with D unresolved. This CDR3 has 15 amino acids. Germline lookup yields CDR1 MNHEY and CDR2 SVGAGI. V shed 5 bases and J shed 0 bases, with 14 bases lying between them. The CDR3 DNA reads TGTGCCAGCAGTGGGCCAACGACCAACTCCTACGAGCAGTACTTC. Translation gives CASSGPTTNSYEQYF.

This clone appeared a single time. This rearrangement joins TRBV30 to TRBJ1-1, with a tentative D call TRBD1 (5 bases). The CDR3 extends over 13 amino acids. Trimming took 8 bases from V and 1 from J, leaving 14 bases between them. Germline assignment: CDR1 GTSNPN and CDR2 SVGIG (reference sequence). Here the CDR3 DNA reads TGTGCCAAGTGGGGCGGCGGGAACACTGAAGCTTTCTTT. This gives the protein CAKWGGGNTEAFF. Complete variable domain (other parts from reference TRBV30 and TRBJ1-1): SQTIHQWPATLVQPVGSPLSLECTVEGTSNPNLYWYRQAAGRGLQLLFYSVGIGQISSEVPQNLSASRPQDRQFILSSKKLLLSDSGFYLCAKWGGGNTEAFFGQGTRLTVV.

The chain carries TRBV27 and TRBJ2-1; D is perhaps TRBD2 (5 bases). Trimming took off 3 bases at V and 6 bases at J, with 15 bases between the two ends. This CDR3 is built from 15 residues. Per the germline V gene, CDR1 is MNHEY and CDR2 is SMNVEV (reference sequence). This chain's CDR3 is CASSFSDYLTNEQFF. CDR3 in DNA: TGTGCCAGCAGTTTCAGTGACTACCTGACCAATGAGCAGTTCTTC.

The chain employs TRBV11-3 and TRBJ1-1; D is uncertain. This CDR3 region has 14 residues. Germline V gene sequence: CDR1 SGHNT, CDR2 YENEEA. With 3 bases removed from V and 3 bases from J, the gap between germline ends came to 11 bases. This CDR3 reads CASSFGDRDTEAFF. CDR3 bases: TGTGCCAGCAGCTTTGGCGATCGGGACACTGAAGCTTTCTTT. Variable domain in full (rest from reference TRBV11-3 and TRBJ1-1): EAGVVQSPRYKIIEKKQPVAFWCNPISGHNTLYWYLQNLGQGPELLIRYENEEAVDDSQLPKDRFSAERLKGVDSTLKIQPAELGDSAVYLCASSFGDRDTEAFFGQGTRLTVV.

The gene calls are TRBV2 and TRBJ1-5, with a tentative D call TRBD1 (5 bases). This CDR3 spans 16 amino acids. V was trimmed by 0 bases and J by 6 bases, leaving 15 bases between them. Germline V gene lookup returns CDR1 SNHLY and CDR2 FYNNEI. The CDR3 region is CASSEALLRVAQPQHF. The CDR3 DNA reads as TGTGCCAGCAGTGAAGCGCTTCTCAGGGTGGCTCAGCCCCAGCATTTT.